This T cell receptor (beta chain) was captured by sequencing in a study of HIV-infected patients and healthy controls. About 480 ng RNA was reverse transcribed with alpha and beta constant-region primers. Each of the alpha and beta chains got its own library through chain-specific third strand synthesis with indices. The SP2 site served as the priming point for second strand synthesis. One entry per CDR3 protein results from TCRdb running MiXCR on the 5' RACE reads. The sample lists some 10,000 distinct CDR3 sequences, less than 9.5% occurring once. The V gene lost 1 base and the J gene lost 0 bases, with 10 bases spanning the gap. The germline V gene has CDR1 SGHTA and CDR2 FQGNSA. The CDR3 spans 16 residues. All unsorted peripheral T cells were captured because whole blood was used without fractionation. This clonotype has a count of ten or more. What it binds is not known. Study findings and constraints: MAIT alpha-chain CDR3s were frequent in healthy controls, depleted in HIV+.

The receptor was derived from an adult with HIV infection. Source: blood, taken before antiretroviral therapy. The chain has TRBV7-2 and TRBJ2-1; D is ambiguous. DNA of the CDR3: TGTGCCAGCAGCTTAGAATCAGTAAGCTCCTACAATGAGCAGTTCTTC. It yields the protein CASSLESVSSYNEQFF.